This T cell receptor beta chain was retrieved from a study of T cells in Graves' hyperthyroidism and ophthalmopathy. Patients aged 18 to 65 had newly diagnosed hyperthyroidism that had lasted under 2 months. The PBMCs were taken from about 10 ml of fresh peripheral blood. This CDR3 has 14 residues. The ends were cut back, 1 base at V and 7 bases at J, with 14 bases in the middle. Regions amplified from RNA transcripts were the TCR beta CDR3 regions. TCR CDR3 underwent first-round RT-PCR with the HTBI primer set. TCRdb passed the multiplex PCR reads through MiXCR, listing each CDR3 protein once. The table shows around 800,000 distinct CDR3 sequences, with over 35% occurring only once.

The chain links TRBV12-3 or TRBV12-4 to TRBJ2-7; D may match TRBD1 or TRBD2 (6 bases each). The sequence was obtained from a man between 18 and 35 years old with Graves' hyperthyroidism. Sequenced input: blood. The CDR3 protein is CASSLGQVAGEQYF. The CDR3 nucleotides are TGTGCCAGCAGTTTAGGACAGGTCGCGGGGGAGCAGTACTTC.